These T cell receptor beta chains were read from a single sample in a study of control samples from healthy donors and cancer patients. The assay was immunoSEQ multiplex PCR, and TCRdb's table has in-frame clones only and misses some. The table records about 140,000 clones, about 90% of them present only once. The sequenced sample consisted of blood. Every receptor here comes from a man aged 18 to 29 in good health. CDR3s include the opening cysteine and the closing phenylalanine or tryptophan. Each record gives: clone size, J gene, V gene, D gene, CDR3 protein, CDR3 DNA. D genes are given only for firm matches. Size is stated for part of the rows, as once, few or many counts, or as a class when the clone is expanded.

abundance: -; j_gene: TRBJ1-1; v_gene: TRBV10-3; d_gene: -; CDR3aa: CAISESGAGRGPDTEAFF; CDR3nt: TGTGCCATCAGTGAGTCGGGTGCGGGCCGCGGCCCAGACACTGAAGCTTTCTTT
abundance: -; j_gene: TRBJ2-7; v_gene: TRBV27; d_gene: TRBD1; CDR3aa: CASSRAGTGKSYEQYF; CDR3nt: TGTGCCAGCAGTAGAGCCGGGACAGGGAAATCCTACGAGCAGTACTTC
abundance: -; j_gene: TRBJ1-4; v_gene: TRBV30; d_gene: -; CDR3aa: CAWTPLVGEKLFF; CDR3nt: TGTGCCTGGACCCCCTTGGTGGGCGAAAAACTGTTTTTT
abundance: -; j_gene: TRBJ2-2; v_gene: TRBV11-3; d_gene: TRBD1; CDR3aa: CASSLEGSFPGQENTGELFF; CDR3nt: TGTGCCAGCAGCTTAGAGGGGTCTTTTCCGGGACAGGAGAACACCGGGGAGCTGTTTTTT
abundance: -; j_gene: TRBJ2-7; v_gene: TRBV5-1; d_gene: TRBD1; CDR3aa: CASSYSTGGPYEQYF; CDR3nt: TGCGCCAGCAGCTACTCGACAGGGGGGCCCTACGAGCAGTACTTC
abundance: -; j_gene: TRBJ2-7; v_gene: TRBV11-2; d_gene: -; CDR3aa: CASSLERKTYEQYF; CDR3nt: TGTGCCAGCAGCTTAGAACGCAAGACCTACGAGCAGTACTTC
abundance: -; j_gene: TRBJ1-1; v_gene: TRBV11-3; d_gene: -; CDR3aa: CASSLVEDTEAFF; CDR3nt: TGTGCCAGCAGCTTAGTCGAGGACACTGAAGCTTTCTTT
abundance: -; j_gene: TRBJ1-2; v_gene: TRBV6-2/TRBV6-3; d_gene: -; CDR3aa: CASSPWTDRNYGYTF; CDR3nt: TGTGCCAGCAGTCCATGGACAGACCGAAACTATGGCTACACCTTC
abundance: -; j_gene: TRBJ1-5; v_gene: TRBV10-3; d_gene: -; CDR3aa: CAISGGGADNQPQHF; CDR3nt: TGTGCCATCAGTGGAGGGGGGGCCGACAATCAGCCCCAGCATTTT
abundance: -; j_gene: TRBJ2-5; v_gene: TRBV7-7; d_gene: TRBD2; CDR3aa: CASSLTSGDQETQYF; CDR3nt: TGTGCCAGCAGCCTGACTAGCGGGGACCAAGAGACCCAGTACTTC
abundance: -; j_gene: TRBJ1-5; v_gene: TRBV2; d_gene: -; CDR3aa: CASREQGSQPQHF; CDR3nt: TGTGCCAGCAGAGAACAGGGTTCTCAGCCCCAGCATTTT
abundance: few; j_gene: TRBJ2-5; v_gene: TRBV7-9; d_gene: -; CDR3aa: CASSWQGQETQYF; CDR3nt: TGTGCCAGCAGCTGGCAGGGTCAAGAGACCCAGTACTTC
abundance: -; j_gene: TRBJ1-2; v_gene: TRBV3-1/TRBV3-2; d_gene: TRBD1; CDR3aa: CASSLTGQGYTF; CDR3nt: TGTGCCAGCAGCCTGACAGGGCAAGGCTACACCTTC
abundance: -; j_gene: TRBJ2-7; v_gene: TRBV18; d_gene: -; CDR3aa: CASSPQGDYEQYF; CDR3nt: TGTGCCAGCTCACCACAGGGTGACTACGAGCAGTACTTC
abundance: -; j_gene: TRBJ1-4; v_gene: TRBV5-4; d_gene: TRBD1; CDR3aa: CASSSTGATREKLFF; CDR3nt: TGTGCCAGCAGCTCAACAGGGGCGACGAGGGAAAAACTGTTTTTT
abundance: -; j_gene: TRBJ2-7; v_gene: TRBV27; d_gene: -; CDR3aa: CASRPSGTLTYEQYF; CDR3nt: TGTGCCAGCAGACCCTCCGGGACTTTAACCTACGAGCAGTACTTC
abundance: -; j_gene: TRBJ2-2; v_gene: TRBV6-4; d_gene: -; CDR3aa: CARRAGALTNTGELFF; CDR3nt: TGTGCCCGCAGGGCAGGGGCTCTTACGAACACCGGGGAGCTGTTTTTT
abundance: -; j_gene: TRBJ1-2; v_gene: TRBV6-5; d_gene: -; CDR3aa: CASSYSRTTANYGYTF; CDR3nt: TGTGCCAGCAGTTACTCGAGGACAACAGCTAACTATGGCTACACCTTC
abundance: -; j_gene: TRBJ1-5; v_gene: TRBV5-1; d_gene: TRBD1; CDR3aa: CASSLGQGTQPQHF; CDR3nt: TGCGCCAGCAGCCTAGGACAGGGGACTCAGCCCCAGCATTTT
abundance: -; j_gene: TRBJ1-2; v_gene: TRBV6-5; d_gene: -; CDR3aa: CASRLSTTNYGYTF; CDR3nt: TGTGCCAGCAGACTCTCGACTACTAACTATGGCTACACCTTC
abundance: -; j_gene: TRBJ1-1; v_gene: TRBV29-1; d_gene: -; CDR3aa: CSVRGAFEAFF; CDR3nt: TGCAGCGTGCGGGGGGCGTTTGAAGCTTTCTTT
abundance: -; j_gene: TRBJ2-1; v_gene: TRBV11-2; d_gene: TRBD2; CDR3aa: CASSLGLLVAGGPFDEQFF; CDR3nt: TGTGCCAGCAGCTTAGGCTTGTTGGTAGCGGGGGGACCCTTCGATGAGCAGTTCTTC
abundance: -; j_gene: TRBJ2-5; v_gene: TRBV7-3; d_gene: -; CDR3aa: CASSLGLIGKETQYF; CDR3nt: TGTGCCAGCAGCTTAGGGCTTATCGGTAAAGAGACCCAGTACTTC
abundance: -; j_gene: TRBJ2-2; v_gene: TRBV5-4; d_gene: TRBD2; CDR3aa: CASSPRSGTSVIGELFF; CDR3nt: TGTGCCAGCAGCCCGCGGAGTGGGACTAGCGTCATTGGGGAGCTGTTTTTT
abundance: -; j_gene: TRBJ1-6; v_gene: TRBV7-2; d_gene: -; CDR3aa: CASSLRASNSPLHF; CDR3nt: TGTGCCAGCAGCTTAAGGGCCTCGAATTCACCCCTCCACTTT
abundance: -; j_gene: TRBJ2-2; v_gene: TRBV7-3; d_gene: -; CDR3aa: CASSREMNTGELFF; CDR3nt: TGTGCCAGCAGCCGGGAGATGAACACCGGGGAGCTGTTTTTT
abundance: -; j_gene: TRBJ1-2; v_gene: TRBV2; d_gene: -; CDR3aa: CASSFNYGYTF; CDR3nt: TGTGCCAGCAGCTTTAACTATGGCTACACCTTC
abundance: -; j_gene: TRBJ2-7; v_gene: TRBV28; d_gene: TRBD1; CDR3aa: CASRDRGGEQYF; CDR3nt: TGTGCCAGCAGGGACAGGGGAGGCGAGCAGTACTTC
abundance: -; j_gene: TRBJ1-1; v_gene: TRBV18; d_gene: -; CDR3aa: CASSPDQTEGAFF; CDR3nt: TGTGCCAGCTCACCTGACCAAACTGAGGGAGCTTTCTTT
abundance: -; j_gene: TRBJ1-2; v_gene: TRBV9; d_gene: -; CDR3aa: CASSTIPPDRGAGGYTF; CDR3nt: TGTGCCAGCAGCACAATACCCCCAGACCGGGGGGCCGGTGGCTACACCTTC
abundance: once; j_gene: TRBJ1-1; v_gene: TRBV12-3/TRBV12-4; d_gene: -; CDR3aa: CASHRVTGEAFF; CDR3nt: TGTGCCTCCCACAGGGTTACAGGGGAAGCTTTCTTT
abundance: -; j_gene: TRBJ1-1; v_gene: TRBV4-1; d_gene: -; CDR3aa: CASSQKGLRNTEAFF; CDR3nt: TGCGCCAGCAGCCAGAAAGGACTGAGAAACACTGAAGCTTTCTTT
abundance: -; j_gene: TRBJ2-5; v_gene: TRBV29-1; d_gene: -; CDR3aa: CSVEIAGNQETQYF; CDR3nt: TGCAGCGTTGAAATCGCGGGTAACCAAGAGACCCAGTACTTC
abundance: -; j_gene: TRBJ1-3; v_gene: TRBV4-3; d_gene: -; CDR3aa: CASSQVVFGNTIYF; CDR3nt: TGCGCCAGCAGCCAAGTCGTATTTGGAAACACCATATATTTT
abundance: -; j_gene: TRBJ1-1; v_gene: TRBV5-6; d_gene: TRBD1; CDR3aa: CASSSDRGYTEAFF; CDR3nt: TGTGCCAGCAGCTCCGACAGGGGGTACACTGAAGCTTTCTTT
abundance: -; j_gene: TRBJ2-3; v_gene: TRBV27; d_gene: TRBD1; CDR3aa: CASSLVGTGVGDTQYF; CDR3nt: TGTGCCAGCAGTTTAGTGGGGACAGGGGTGGGAGATACGCAGTATTTT
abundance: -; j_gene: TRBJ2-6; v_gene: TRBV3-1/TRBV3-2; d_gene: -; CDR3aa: CASRVGSGANVLTF; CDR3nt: TGTGCCAGCCGGGTGGGCTCTGGGGCCAACGTCCTGACTTTC
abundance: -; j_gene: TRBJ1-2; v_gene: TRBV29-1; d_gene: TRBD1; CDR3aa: CSVEEDRGRSNYGYTF; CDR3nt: TGCAGCGTTGAAGAGGACAGGGGGCGAAGTAACTATGGCTACACCTTC
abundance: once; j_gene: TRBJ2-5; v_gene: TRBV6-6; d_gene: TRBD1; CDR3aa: CASRQGGTGGETQYF; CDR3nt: TGTGCCAGCCGCCAAGGCGGGACAGGGGGAGAGACCCAGTACTTC
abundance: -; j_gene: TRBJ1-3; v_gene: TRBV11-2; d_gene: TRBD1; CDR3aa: CATSRGTAISGNTIYF; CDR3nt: TGTGCCACCTCCCGGGGGACAGCGATCTCTGGAAACACCATATATTTT
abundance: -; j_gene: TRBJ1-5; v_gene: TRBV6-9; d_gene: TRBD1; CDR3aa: CASSYSGGLGQGNSNQPQHF; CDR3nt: TGTGCCAGCAGTTATTCGGGGGGCCTAGGACAGGGAAACAGCAATCAGCCCCAGCATTTT
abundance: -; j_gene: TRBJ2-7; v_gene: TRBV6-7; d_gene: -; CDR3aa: CASSSPPTDPYEQYF; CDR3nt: TGTGCCAGCAGTTCCCCACCAACGGACCCCTACGAGCAGTACTTC
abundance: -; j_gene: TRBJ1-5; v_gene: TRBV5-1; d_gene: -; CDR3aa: CASSRRGDQPQHF; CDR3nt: TGCGCCAGCTCCCGGAGGGGGGATCAGCCCCAGCATTTT
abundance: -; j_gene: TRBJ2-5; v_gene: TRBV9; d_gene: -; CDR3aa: CASSVGTQETQYF; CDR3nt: TGTGCCAGCAGCGTAGGAACCCAAGAGACCCAGTACTTC
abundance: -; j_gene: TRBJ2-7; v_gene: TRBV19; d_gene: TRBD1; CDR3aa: CASSINDRVESPYEQYF; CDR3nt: TGTGCCAGTAGTATAAACGACAGGGTCGAATCTCCCTACGAGCAGTACTTC
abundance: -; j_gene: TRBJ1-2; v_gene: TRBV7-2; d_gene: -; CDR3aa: CASSLDTHYGYTF; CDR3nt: TGTGCCAGCAGCTTAGACACTCACTATGGCTACACCTTC
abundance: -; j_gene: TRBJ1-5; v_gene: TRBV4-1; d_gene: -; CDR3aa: CASSQDPLNQPQHF; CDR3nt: TGCGCCAGCAGCCAAGATCCTCTCAATCAGCCCCAGCATTTT
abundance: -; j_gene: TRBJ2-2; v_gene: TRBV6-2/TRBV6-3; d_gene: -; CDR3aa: CASSYTRRMNTGELFF; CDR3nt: TGTGCCAGCAGTTATACCCGGCGGATGAACACCGGGGAGCTGTTTTTT
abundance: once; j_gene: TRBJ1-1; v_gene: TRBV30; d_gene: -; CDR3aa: CAWSLVNTEAFF; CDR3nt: TGTGCCTGGAGTCTAGTGAACACTGAAGCTTTCTTT
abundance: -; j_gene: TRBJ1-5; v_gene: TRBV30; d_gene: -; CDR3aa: CAWSGDRNQPQHF; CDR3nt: TGTGCCTGGAGTGGCGACAGAAATCAGCCCCAGCATTTT
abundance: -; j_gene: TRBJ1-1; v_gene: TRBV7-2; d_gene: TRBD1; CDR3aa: CASSLVRGREAFF; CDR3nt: TGTGCCAGCAGCTTAGTGAGGGGGCGTGAAGCTTTCTTT
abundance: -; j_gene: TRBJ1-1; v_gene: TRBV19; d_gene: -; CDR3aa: CASTVTVNTEAFF; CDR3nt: TGTGCCAGTACGGTAACCGTGAACACTGAAGCTTTCTTT
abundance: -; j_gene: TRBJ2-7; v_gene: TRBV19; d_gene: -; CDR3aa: CASSGVAYEQYF; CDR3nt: TGTGCCAGTAGTGGGGTAGCTTACGAGCAGTACTTC
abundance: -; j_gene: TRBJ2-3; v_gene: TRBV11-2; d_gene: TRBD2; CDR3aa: CASSRQGTSGGVDTQYF; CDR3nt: TGTGCCAGCAGCCGTCAAGGGACTAGCGGGGGGGTAGATACGCAGTATTTT
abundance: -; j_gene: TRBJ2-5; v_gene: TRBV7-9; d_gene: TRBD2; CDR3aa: CASSPGATSGGETQYF; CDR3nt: TGTGCCAGCAGCCCCGGAGCGACTAGCGGGGGGGAGACCCAGTACTTC
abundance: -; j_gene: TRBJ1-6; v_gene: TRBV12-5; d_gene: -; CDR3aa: CASGYASSYNSPLHF; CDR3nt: TGTGCTAGTGGTTATGCCTCCTCCTATAATTCACCCCTCCACTTT
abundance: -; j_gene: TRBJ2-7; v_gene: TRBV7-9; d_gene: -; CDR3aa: CASSLAGVLGHEQYF; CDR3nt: TGTGCCAGCAGCTTAGCAGGGGTTCTGGGGCACGAGCAGTACTTC
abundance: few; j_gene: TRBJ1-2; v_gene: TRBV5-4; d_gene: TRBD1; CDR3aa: CASSSGGDYGYTF; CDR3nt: TGTGCCAGCAGCTCAGGGGGAGACTATGGCTACACCTTC
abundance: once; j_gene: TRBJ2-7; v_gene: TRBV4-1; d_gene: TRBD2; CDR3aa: CASSPGTSGVSYEQYF; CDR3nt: TGCGCCAGCAGCCCCGGGACTAGCGGGGTTTCCTACGAGCAGTACTTC
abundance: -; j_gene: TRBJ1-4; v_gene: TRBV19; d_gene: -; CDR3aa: CASSSLTGTNEKLFF; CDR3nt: TGTGCCAGTAGTTCCCTGACAGGAACTAATGAAAAACTGTTTTTT